This entry is about one T cell receptor (beta chain). Its matching antigen is unknown. Data came from immunoSEQ multiplex PCR; TCRdb stores just in-frame clones and leaves some out. Here the sample spans approximately 140,000 clones, under 95% being singletons. The sample belongs to a study of cytotoxic CD8 clonotypes in ibrutinib-treated CLL. Whole-study context: The study included 11 relapsed/refractory and over 14 treatment-naive patients; under 18 had IGHV unmutated disease.

V was clipped by 3 bases and J by 7 bases, with 6 bases between them. Germline V CDR1 and CDR2: MDHEN, SYDVKM. There are 11 residues in the CDR3. The study, taken as a whole, reports: Researchers report that baseline clonality outpaced age-matched healthy donors and tracked circulating CD8+ T-cell counts.

The chain has TRBV28 and TRBJ1-2; D unresolved. The sequence was obtained from a human donor with chronic lymphocytic leukemia. The sequences come from PBMCs, collected after 12 months of ibrutinib treatment. The CDR3 DNA reads as TGTGCCAGCAGTTTCCCCTTTGGCTACACCTTC. This codes for CASSFPFGYTF.